This TCR beta chain was sequenced in a study of T-cell reconstitution after alpha-beta-depleted transplantation in children (dated by TCRdb to the mid-2010s). Describing the broader study: T-cell immune reconstitution after TCRalphabeta/CD19-depleted allogeneic hematopoietic cell transplantation in children was quantitatively tracked in the study by means of TCR repertoire profiling.

Library generation was performed with PCR. The instrument given in TCRdb is Illumina HiSeq 2500. Molecular barcoding was employed in the preparation of TCR libraries, with unique molecular identifiers being used to normalize TCRbeta repertoire quantification. TCRdb itself trimmed the public reads at Q25 with fastp, ran MiXCR and retained productive beta chains. Each CDR3 protein appears once, grouped with its most common genes and DNA. Present in this sample are hundreds of thousands of distinct CDR3 sequences, 16% of which were seen just once. The ten most abundant clones make up 1.1% of the sample. This clonotype was seen a few times. Its target antigen remains unknown. No base-level quality is on record; no much larger clone is a single base apart. A distance of 14 bases separates the germline ends of V and J, which lose 5 bases and 7 bases respectively. The CDR3 holds 13 amino acids from the cysteine to the phenylalanine. The entry retains the CDR3 DNA only, 39 bases that are in frame from base 1.

Specimen: PBMCs from the stem cell graft donor, collected from the stem cell graft. This chain is built from TRBV12-3 or TRBV12-4 and TRBJ1-1; perhaps TRBD1 is the D gene, with 6 bases matching. This receptor was obtained from a human donor who donated a stem cell graft to a child with acute myeloid leukemia. Here is the DNA: TGTGCCAGCAGTCGGACAGCGAAACGTGAAGCTTTCTTT. It specifies CASSRTAKREAFF.